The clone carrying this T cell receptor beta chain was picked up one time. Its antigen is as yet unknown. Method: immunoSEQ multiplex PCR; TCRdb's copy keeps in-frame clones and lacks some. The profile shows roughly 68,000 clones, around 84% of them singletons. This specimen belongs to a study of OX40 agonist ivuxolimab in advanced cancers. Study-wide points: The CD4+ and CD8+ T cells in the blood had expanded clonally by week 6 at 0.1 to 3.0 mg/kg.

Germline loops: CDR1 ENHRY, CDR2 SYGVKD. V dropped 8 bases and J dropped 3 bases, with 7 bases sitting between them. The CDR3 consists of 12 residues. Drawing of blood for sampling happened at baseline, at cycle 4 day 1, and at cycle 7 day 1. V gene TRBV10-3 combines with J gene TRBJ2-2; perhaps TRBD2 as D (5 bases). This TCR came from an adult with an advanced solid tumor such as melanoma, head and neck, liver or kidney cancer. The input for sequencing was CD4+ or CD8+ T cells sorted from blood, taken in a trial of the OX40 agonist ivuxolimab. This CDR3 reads CAIGEYTGELFF. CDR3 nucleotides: TGTGCCATCGGGGAGTACACCGGGGAGCTGTTTTTT.